This T cell receptor (beta chain) was sequenced for a study of OX40 agonist ivuxolimab in advanced cancers. On this clone itself: The target antigen is unknown.

Peripheral blood came from all dose cohorts at three timepoints. Findings and caveats of the study: CD4+ and CD8+ blood T cells expanded clonally by week 6 at 0.1 to 3.0 mg/kg.

Germline V lookup: CDR1 SGHDT, CDR2 YYEEEE. The CDR3 is 16 residues long. Trimming pared 4 bases from V and 4 bases from J, leaving 20 bases between. Sequencing used immunoSEQ multiplex PCR; TCRdb keeps in-frame clones, though not all of them. The sample holds roughly 29,000 clones; roughly nine tenths are singletons and the top ten take over 8.5%. This specimen consisted of CD4+ or CD8+ T cells sorted from blood, obtained in a trial of the OX40 agonist ivuxolimab. The chain employs TRBV5-6 and TRBJ1-2; possible D gene TRBD1, 5 bases. The sequence derives from an adult with an advanced solid tumor such as melanoma, head and neck, liver or kidney cancer. The chain's CDR3 is CASSVDRERIAYGYTF. CDR3 nucleotide sequence: TGTGCCAGCAGCGTAGACAGAGAGCGAATCGCCTATGGCTACACCTTC.